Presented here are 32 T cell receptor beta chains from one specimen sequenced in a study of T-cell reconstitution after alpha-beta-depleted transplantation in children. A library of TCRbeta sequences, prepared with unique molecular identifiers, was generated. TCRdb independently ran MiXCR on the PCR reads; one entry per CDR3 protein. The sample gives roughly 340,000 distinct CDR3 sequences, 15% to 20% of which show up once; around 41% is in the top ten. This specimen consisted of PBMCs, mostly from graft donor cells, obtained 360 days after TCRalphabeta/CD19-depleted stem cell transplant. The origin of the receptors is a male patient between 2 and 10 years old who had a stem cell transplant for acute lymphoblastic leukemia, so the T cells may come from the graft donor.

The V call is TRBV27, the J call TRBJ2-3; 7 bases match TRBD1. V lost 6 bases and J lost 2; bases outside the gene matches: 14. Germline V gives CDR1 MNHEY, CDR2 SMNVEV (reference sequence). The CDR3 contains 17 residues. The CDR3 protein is CASRSPGTAFFTDTQYF. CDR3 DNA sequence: TGTGCCAGCAGGAGCCCCGGGACAGCCTTTTTCACAGATACGCAGTATTTT.

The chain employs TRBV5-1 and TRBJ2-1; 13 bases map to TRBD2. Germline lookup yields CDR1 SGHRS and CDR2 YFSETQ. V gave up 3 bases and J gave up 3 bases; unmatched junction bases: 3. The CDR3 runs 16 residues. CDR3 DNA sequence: TGCGCCAGCAGCTCCCGGACTAGCGGGAGCTACAATGAGCAGTTCTTC. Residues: CASSSRTSGSYNEQFF. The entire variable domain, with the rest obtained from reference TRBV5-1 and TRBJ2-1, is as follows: KAGVTQTPRYLIKTRGQQVTLSCSPISGHRSVSWYQQTPGQGLQFLFEYFSETQRNKGNFPGRFSGRQFSNSRSEMNVSTLELGDSALYLCASSSRTSGSYNEQFFGPGTRLTVL.

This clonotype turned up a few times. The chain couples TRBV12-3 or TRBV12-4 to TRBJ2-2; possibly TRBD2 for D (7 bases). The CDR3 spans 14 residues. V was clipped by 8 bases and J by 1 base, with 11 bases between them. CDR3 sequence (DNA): TGTGCCAGCCGGGGGGCCGGGAACACCGGGGAGCTGTTTTTT. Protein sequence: CASRGAGNTGELFF.

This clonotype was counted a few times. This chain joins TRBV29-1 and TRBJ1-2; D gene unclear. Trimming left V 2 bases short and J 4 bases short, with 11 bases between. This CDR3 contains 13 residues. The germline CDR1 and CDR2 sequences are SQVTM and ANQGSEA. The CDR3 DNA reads TGCAGCGTTGAACGACCGGACCTCTATGGCTACACCTTC. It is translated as CSVERPDLYGYTF.

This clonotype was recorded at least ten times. The chain's CDR3 is CSARDQEPNSPLHF. CDR3 nucleotides: TGCAGTGCTAGAGATCAGGAGCCTAATTCACCCCTCCACTTT. The chain joins TRBV20-1 to TRBJ1-6, with D hard to call. The CDR3 length is 14 residues. Germline V CDR1 and CDR2: DFQATT, SNEGSKA (reference sequence). The ends were cut back, 0 bases at V and 6 bases at J, with 9 bases in the middle.

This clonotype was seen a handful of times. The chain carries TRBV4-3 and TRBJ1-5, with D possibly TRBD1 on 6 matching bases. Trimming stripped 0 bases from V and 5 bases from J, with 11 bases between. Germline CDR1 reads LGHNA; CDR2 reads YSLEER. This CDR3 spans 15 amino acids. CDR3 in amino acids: CASSQDSRGDQPQHF. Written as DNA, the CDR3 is TGCGCCAGCAGCCAAGATTCGAGGGGGGATCAGCCCCAGCATTTT.

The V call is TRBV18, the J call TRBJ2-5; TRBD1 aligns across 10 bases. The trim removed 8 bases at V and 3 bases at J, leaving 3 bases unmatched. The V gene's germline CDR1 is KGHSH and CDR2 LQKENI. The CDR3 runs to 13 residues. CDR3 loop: CASRGTGEETQYF. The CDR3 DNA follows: TGTGCCAGCCGTGGGACAGGGGAAGAGACCCAGTACTTC.

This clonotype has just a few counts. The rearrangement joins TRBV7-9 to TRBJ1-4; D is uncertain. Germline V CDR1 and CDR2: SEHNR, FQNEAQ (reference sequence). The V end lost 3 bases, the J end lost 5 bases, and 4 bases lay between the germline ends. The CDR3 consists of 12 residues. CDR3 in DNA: TGTGCCAGCAGCTTGGAAAATGAAAAACTGTTTTTT. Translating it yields CASSLENEKLFF.

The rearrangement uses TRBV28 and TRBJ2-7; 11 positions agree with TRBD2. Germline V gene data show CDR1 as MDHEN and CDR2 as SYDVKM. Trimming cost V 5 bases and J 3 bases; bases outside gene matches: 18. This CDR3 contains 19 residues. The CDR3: CASSHPLAGEGAVSYEQYF. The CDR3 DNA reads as TGTGCCAGCAGTCACCCACTAGCGGGAGAAGGGGCCGTGAGCTACGAGCAGTACTTC.

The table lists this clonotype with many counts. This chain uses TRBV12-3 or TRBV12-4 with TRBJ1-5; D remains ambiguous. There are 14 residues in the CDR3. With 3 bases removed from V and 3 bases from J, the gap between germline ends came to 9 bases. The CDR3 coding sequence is TGTGCCAGCAGTTTCGGCCACTTCAATCAGCCCCAGCATTTT. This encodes CASSFGHFNQPQHF.

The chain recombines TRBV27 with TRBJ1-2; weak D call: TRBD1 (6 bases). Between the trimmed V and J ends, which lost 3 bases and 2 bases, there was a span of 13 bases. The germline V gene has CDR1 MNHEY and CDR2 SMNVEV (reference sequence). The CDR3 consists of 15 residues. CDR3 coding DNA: TGTGCCAGCAGTTTCTCCACAGGGTACAACTATGGCTACACCTTC. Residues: CASSFSTGYNYGYTF.

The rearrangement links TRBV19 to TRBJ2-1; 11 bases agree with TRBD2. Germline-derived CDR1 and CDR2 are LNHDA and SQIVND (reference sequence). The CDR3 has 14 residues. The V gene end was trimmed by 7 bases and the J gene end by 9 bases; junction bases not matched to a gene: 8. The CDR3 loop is CASTNSGRAVEQFF. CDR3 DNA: TGTGCCAGTACCAATAGCGGGAGGGCTGTTGAGCAGTTCTTC.

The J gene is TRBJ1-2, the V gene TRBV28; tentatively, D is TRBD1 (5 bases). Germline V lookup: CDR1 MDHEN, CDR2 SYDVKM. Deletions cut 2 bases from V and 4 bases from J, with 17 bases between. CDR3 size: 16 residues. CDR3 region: CASSLVRVTRSYGYTF. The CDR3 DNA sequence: TGTGCCAGCAGTTTAGTCAGGGTAACCCGAAGCTATGGCTACACCTTC.

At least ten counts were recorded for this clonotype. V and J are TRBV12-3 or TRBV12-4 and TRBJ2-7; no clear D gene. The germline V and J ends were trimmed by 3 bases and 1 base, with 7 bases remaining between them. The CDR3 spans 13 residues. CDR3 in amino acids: CASSLSASYEQYF. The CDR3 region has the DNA TGTGCCAGCAGTTTGTCGGCTTCCTACGAGCAGTACTTC.

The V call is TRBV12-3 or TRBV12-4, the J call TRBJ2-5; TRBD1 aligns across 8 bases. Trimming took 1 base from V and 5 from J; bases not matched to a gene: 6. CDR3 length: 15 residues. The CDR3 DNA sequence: TGTGCCAGCAGTTTAGGGACAGGGCCTCGGGAGACCCAGTACTTC. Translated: CASSLGTGPRETQYF.

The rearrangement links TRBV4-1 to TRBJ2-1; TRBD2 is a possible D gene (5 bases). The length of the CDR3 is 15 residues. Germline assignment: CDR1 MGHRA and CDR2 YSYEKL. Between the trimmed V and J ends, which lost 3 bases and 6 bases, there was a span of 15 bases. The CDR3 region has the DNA TGCGCCAGCAGCCATGGACCCGATAGCGTCAATGAGCAGTTCTTC. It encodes CASSHGPDSVNEQFF.

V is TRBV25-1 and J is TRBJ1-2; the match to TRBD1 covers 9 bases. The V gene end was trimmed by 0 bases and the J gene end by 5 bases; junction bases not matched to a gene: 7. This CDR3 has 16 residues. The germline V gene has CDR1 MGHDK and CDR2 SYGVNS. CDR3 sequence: CASSEYPGTGWYGYTF. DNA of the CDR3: TGTGCCAGCAGTGAATATCCCGGGACAGGGTGGTATGGCTACACCTTC.

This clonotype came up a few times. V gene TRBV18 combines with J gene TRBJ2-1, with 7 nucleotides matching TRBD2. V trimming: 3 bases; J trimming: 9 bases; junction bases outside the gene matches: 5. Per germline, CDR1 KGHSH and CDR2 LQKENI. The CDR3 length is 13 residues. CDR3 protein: CASSPDREGEQFF. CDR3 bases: TGTGCCAGCTCACCTGATAGGGAGGGTGAGCAGTTCTTC.

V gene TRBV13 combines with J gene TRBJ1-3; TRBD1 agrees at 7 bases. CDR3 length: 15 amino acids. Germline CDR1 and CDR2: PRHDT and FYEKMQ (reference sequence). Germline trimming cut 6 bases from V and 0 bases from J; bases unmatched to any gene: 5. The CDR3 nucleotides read TGTGCCAGCAGTTACGGACAGGCCTCTGGAAACACCATATATTTT. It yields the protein CASSYGQASGNTIYF.

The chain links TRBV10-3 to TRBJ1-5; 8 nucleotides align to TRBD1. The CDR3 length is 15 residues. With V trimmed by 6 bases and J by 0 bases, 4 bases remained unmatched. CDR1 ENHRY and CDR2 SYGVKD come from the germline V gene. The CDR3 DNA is TGTGCCATCAGGGGACAGGCCGATAGCAATCAGCCCCAGCATTTT. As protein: CAIRGQADSNQPQHF.

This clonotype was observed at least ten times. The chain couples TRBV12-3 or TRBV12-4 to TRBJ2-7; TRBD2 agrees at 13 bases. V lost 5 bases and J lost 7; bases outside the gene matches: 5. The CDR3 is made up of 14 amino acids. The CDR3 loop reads CASSPRTSGGEQYF. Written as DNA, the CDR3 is TGTGCCAGCAGTCCAAGGACTAGCGGGGGAGAGCAGTACTTC.

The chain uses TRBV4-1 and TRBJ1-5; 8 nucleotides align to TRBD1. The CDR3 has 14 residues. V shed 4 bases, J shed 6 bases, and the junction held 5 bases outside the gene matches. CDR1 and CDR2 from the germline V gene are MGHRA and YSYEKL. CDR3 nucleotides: TGCGCCAGCAGCCCCCAGGGGGCGGCTCAGCCCCAGCATTTT. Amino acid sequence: CASSPQGAAQPQHF.

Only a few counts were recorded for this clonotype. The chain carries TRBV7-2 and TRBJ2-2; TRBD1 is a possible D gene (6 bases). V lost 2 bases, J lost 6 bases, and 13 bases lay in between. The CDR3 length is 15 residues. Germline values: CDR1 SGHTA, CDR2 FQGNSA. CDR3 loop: CASSLSGTGSGELFF. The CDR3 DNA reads TGTGCCAGCAGCTTAAGCGGAACAGGGTCCGGGGAGCTGTTTTTT.

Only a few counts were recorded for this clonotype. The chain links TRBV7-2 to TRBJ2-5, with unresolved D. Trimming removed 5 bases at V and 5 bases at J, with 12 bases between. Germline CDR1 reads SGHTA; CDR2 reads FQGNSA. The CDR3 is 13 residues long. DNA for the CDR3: TGTGCCAGCAGCCGGAACCGAAGGGAGACCCAGTACTTC. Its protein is CASSRNRRETQYF.

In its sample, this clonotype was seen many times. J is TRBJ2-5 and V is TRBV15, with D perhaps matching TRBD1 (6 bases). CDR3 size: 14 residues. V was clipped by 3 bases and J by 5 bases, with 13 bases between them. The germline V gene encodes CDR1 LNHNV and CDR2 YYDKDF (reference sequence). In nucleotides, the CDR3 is TGTGCCACCAGCAGCTACAGGGTCGGCGAGACCCAGTACTTC. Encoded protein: CATSSYRVGETQYF.

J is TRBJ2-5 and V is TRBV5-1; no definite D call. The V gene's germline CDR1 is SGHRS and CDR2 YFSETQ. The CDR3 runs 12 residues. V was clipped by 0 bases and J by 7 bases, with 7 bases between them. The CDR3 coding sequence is TGCGCCAGCAGCTTGGAAAAGTCGACCCAGTACTTC. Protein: CASSLEKSTQYF. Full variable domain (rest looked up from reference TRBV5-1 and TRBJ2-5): KAGVTQTPRYLIKTRGQQVTLSCSPISGHRSVSWYQQTPGQGLQFLFEYFSETQRNKGNFPGRFSGRQFSNSRSEMNVSTLELGDSALYLCASSLEKSTQYFGPGTRLLVL.

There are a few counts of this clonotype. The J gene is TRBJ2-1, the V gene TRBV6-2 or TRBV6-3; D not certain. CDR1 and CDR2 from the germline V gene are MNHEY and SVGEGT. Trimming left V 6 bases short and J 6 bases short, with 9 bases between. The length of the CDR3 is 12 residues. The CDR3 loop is CASRQPLNEQFF. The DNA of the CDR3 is TGTGCCAGCAGGCAGCCGCTCAATGAGCAGTTCTTC.

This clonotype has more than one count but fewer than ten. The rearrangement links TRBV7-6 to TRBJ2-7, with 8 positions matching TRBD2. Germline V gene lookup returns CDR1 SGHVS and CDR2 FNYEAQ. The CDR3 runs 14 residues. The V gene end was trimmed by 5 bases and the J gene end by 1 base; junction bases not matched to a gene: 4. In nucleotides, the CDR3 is TGTGCCAGCAGCCCAGGGACTAGTTCCTACGAGCAGTACTTC. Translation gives CASSPGTSSYEQYF.

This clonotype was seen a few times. The CDR3 DNA sequence: TGCAGTGCTAGAGATCCTCACGGGACCCTCATCCATGAGCAGTTCTTC. This sequence encodes CSARDPHGTLIHEQFF. The chain has TRBV20-1 and TRBJ2-1; D could derive from TRBD1 or TRBD2 (5 bases each). This CDR3 comprises 16 residues. The germline gives CDR1 DFQATT, CDR2 SNEGSKA (reference sequence). Trimming took off 0 bases at V and 8 bases at J, with 20 bases between the two ends.

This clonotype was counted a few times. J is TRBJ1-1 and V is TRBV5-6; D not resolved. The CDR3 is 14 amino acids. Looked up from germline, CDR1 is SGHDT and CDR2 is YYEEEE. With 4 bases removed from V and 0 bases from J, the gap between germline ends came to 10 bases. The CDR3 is CASSQRGMNTEAFF. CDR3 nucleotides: TGTGCCAGCAGCCAGAGAGGCATGAACACTGAAGCTTTCTTT.

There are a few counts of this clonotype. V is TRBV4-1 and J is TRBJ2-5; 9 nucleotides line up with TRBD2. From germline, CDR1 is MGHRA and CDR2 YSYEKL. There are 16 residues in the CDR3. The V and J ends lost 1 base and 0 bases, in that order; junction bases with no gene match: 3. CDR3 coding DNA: TGCGCCAGCAGCCAAGGACTAGCGGACAACCAAGAGACCCAGTACTTC. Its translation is CASSQGLADNQETQYF.

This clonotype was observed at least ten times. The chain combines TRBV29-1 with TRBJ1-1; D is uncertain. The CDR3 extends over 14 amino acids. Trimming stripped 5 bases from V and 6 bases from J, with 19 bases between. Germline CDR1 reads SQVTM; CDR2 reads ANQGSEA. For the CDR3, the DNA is TGCAGCGTTTATGAGAGCATTTCCACCGCTGAAGCTTTCTTT. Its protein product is CSVYESISTAEAFF.